This T cell receptor (beta chain) was captured in a study of human thymus T cells. Study observations and caveats: Gene usage for V and J segments appeared biased in thymic and blood repertoires. Related work found strong thymic repertoire overlap between unrelated individuals.

Some clones are missing from TCRdb's copy, which holds only in-frame ones; the method was immunoSEQ multiplex PCR. The sample includes tens of thousands of clones, 85% to 95% seen only once; the top ten take around 0.03%. The CDR3 spans 17 residues. Germline CDR1 SEHNR, CDR2 FQNEAQ (reference sequence). V was pared by 4 bases and J by 3 bases, with 21 bases between. A word on this clone: The antigen is not known.

In corrective heart surgery, resections were taken, and these provided the thymus tissue. The donor group consisted of healthy Finnish infants who were having corrective surgery for congenital heart defects. This clonotype was obtained from a girl under three years old with a congenital heart defect but otherwise immunologically healthy. V and J are TRBV7-9 and TRBJ1-2; D not certain. Specimen: thymus tissue. CDR3 sequence (DNA): TGTGCCAGCAGCTCCCTTCGGGCCCATGGGCCTTACTATGGCTACACCTTC. It encodes CASSSLRAHGPYYGYTF. Supplemented by reference TRBV7-9 and TRBJ1-2, the full variable domain reads DTGVSQNPRHKITKRGQNVTFRCDPISEHNRLYWYRQTLGQGPEFLTYFQNEAQLEKSRLLSDRFSAERPKGSFSTLEIQRTEQGDSAMYLCASSSLRAHGPYYGYTFGSGTRLTVV.